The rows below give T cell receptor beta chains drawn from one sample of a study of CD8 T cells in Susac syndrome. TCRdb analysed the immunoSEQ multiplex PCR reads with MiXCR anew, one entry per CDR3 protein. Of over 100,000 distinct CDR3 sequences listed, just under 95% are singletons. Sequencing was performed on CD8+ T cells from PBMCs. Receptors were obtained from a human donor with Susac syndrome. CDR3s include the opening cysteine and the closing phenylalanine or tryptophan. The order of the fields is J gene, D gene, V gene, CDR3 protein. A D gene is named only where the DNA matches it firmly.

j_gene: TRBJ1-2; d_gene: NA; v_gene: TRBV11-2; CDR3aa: CASSSERTAPLGYGYTF
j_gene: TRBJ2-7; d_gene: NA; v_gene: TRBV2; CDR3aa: CASSDSAYEQYF
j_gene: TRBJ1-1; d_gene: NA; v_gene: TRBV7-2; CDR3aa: CASSLIQGGEAFF
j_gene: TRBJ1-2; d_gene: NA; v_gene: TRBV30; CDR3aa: CAWSGGLYGYTF
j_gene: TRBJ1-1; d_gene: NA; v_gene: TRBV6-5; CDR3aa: CASSYSRVQNTEAFF
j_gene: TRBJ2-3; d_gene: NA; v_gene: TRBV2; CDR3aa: CASSITLGGTDTQYF
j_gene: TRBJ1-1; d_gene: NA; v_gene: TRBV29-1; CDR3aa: CSVEEGTEAFF
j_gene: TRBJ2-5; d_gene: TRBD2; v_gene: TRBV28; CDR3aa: CASSAPGTSDGTQYF
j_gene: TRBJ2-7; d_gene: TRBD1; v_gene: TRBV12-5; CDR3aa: CASGPGTGEGEQYF
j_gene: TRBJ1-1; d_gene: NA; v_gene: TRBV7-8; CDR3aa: CASSLVRLNTEAFF
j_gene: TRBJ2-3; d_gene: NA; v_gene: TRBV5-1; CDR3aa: CASRGLDRTDTQYF
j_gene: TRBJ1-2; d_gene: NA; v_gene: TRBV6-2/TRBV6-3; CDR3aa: CASSSPRLYGYTF
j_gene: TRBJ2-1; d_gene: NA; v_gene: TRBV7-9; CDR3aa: CASTNGGLENEQFF
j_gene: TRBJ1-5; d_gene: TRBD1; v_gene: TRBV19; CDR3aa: CASSPGGIQPQHF
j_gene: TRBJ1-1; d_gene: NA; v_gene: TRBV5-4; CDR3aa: CASSPQSTEAFF
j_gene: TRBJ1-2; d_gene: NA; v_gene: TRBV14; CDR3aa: CASSQGRGGNYGYTF
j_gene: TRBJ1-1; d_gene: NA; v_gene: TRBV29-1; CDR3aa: CSVLDGIANTEAFF
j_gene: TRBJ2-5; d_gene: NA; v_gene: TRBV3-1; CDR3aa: CASSQEAKQETQYF
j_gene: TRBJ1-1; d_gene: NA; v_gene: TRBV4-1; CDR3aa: CASSHPGKPQLFF